Following are 29 T cell receptor beta chains from one sample sequenced in a study of blood T cells in healthy people across ages. For the second PCR, which ran for 7 to 11 cycles, a sample-barcoded 5' primer and a J-beta primer mix were used. From the 5' RACE reads, TCRdb called clonotypes with MiXCR, one entry per CDR3 protein. The sample yields around 1,700,000 distinct CDR3 sequences, roughly 27% seen once. The sequencing input was blood. Source of these receptors: a woman aged 25 to 39 in good health.

This clonotype was seen at least ten times. This chain connects TRBV7-9 to TRBJ2-7; D may be TRBD1 (6 bases). The germline V and J ends were trimmed by 1 base and 4 bases, with 14 bases remaining between them. Germline assignment: CDR1 SEHNR and CDR2 FQNEAQ (reference sequence). CDR3 length equals 15 residues. The CDR3, as DNA: TGTGCCAGCAGCTTAGTCTCGGACAGAAGGTACGAGCAGTACTTC. The encoded protein is CASSLVSDRRYEQYF.

V usage is TRBV7-2 and J usage is TRBJ2-7; 12 bases fit TRBD2. This CDR3 comprises 15 residues. The J segment lost 7 bases and the V segment lost 5 bases, leaving 9 bases of the junction unmatched. CDR1 is SGHTA and CDR2 is FQGNSA in the germline V gene. The CDR3 nucleotides are TGTGCCAGCAGCCCACCTAGCGGGAGGGCCTTAGAGCAGTACTTC. Translating gives CASSPPSGRALEQYF.

This clonotype was detected a few times. The genes are TRBV27 and TRBJ2-1; 9 bases fit TRBD2. The CDR3 consists of 17 residues. Germline V gene data show CDR1 as MNHEY and CDR2 as SMNVEV (reference sequence). Trimming took 5 bases from V and 4 from J; bases not matched to a gene: 12. DNA of the CDR3: TGTGCCAGCAGTACAACCACCCTAGCGGGGCGATACAATGAGCAGTTCTTC. Amino acid sequence: CASSTTTLAGRYNEQFF.

V and J are TRBV7-2 and TRBJ2-5; the D call may be TRBD1 or TRBD2 (5 bases each). Per germline, CDR1 SGHTA and CDR2 FQGNSA. CDR3 length: 14 residues. V was shortened by 7 bases and J by 1 base, with 13 bases between the two germline ends. Written as DNA, the CDR3 is TGTGCCAGCAAAAAGGGGACGGGCCAAGAGACCCAGTACTTC. It encodes CASKKGTGQETQYF.

The chain uses TRBV12-3 or TRBV12-4 and TRBJ1-5; maybe TRBD1 (5 bases). The CDR3 is 15 residues long. Trimming removed 6 bases from V and 2 bases from J, with 14 bases in between. The DNA for the CDR3 is TGTGCCAGCAGCACACACGGAGGGGGCAATCAGCCCCAGCATTTT. Translation: CASSTHGGGNQPQHF.

This chain links TRBV11-2 with TRBJ2-3; 10 nucleotides line up with TRBD2. The CDR3 is made up of 16 amino acids. Germline values: CDR1 SGHAT, CDR2 FQNNGV. V gave up 5 bases and J gave up 7 bases; unmatched junction bases: 12. In DNA, the CDR3 is TGTGCCAGCAGCACCCGAGGAGCGGGGGGGCCCAATACGCAGTATTTT. This sequence encodes CASSTRGAGGPNTQYF.

This sequence joins TRBV20-1 and TRBJ2-7; the D is unclear. The CDR3 length is 14 residues. The germline V gene has CDR1 DFQATT and CDR2 SNEGSKA (reference sequence). Deletions cut 6 bases from V and 3 bases from J, with 18 bases between. CDR3 sequence (DNA): TGCAGTGCCGCCCGCGAATCGATCTTCTACGAGCAGTACTTC. It codes for CSAARESIFYEQYF.

This clonotype was found many times. This chain links TRBV5-1 with TRBJ2-7, with 9 bases fitting TRBD1. Germline CDR1 SGHRS, CDR2 YFSETQ. The CDR3 has 15 amino acids. Trimming removed 4 bases from V and 3 bases from J; junction bases left unmatched: 8. This CDR3 reads CASSGTGSLGYEQYF. Written as DNA, the CDR3 is TGCGCCAGCAGCGGGACAGGGTCCCTAGGCTACGAGCAGTACTTC.

This chain uses TRBV7-2 with TRBJ1-5, with D possibly TRBD1 on 5 matching bases. The V gene lost 1 base and the J gene lost 5 bases, with 12 bases spanning the gap. The CDR3 sequence is 15 residues long. Looked up from germline, CDR1 is SGHTA and CDR2 is FQGNSA. CDR3: CASSLDGGTHQPQHF. CDR3 coding DNA: TGTGCCAGCAGCTTAGACGGGGGGACCCATCAGCCCCAGCATTTT. The full variable domain, completed using reference TRBV7-2 and TRBJ1-5, is GAGVSQSPSNKVTEKGKDVELRCDPISGHTALYWYRQSLGQGLEFLIYFQGNSAPDKSGLPSDRFSAERTGGSVSTLTIQRTQQEDSAVYLCASSLDGGTHQPQHFGDGTRLSIL.

Turning to this clonotype: Given a much more abundant clone one base away, this may be a read error. This chain connects TRBV20-1 to TRBJ2-5; 9 bases match TRBD2. CDR1 is DFQATT and CDR2 is SNEGSKA in the germline V gene (reference sequence). The CDR3 loop spans 16 amino acids. Trimming took 0 bases from V and 5 from J; bases not matched to a gene: 10. CDR3 bases: TGCAGTGCTAGAGATTGGAAGCGGGGGGACGGGGAGACCCAGTACTTC. Its translation: CSARDWKRGDGETQYF.

In this sample, this clonotype turned up a few times. The rearrangement joins TRBV10-3 to TRBJ2-3; D possibly corresponds to TRBD1 (5 bases). Trimming cost V 0 bases and J 3 bases, with 10 bases left between them. This CDR3 is built from 15 residues. Germline values: CDR1 ENHRY, CDR2 SYGVKD. The CDR3 loop is CAISESMGPTDTQYF. CDR3 in DNA: TGTGCCATCAGTGAGTCGATGGGGCCGACAGATACGCAGTATTTT.

V is TRBV20-1 and J is TRBJ2-3; possible D gene TRBD2, 6 bases. Germline assignment: CDR1 DFQATT and CDR2 SNEGSKA (reference sequence). The CDR3 contains 14 residues. V was clipped by 2 bases and J by 2 bases, with 11 bases between them. DNA of the CDR3: TGCAGTGCTAGAATGGCGGGGAACACAGATACGCAGTATTTT. Protein sequence: CSARMAGNTDTQYF.

The chain recombines TRBV5-1 with TRBJ2-1; possible D gene TRBD2, 6 bases. Trimming pared 2 bases from V and 10 bases from J, leaving 13 bases between. The CDR3 loop spans 13 amino acids. Germline-derived CDR1 and CDR2 are SGHRS and YFSETQ. The CDR3 DNA reads as TGCGCCAGCAGCTTAAGACCCCGGGAGGAGCAGTTCTTC. This codes for CASSLRPREEQFF.

The gene calls are TRBV5-1 and TRBJ2-7; tentative D call: TRBD1 (6 bases). Germline CDR1 is SGHRS and CDR2 is YFSETQ. The CDR3 sequence is 13 residues long. V was clipped by 2 bases and J by 9 bases, with 15 bases between them. CDR3 protein: CASSFGQSFVQYF. The CDR3 nucleotides are TGCGCCAGCAGCTTCGGACAGTCCTTCGTGCAGTACTTC.

This clonotype came up a few times. This rearrangement joins TRBV6-5 to TRBJ2-1, with 12 bases aligning to TRBD2. Trimming took 7 bases from V and 5 from J; bases not matched to a gene: 3. This CDR3 is built from 14 residues. CDR1 MNHEY and CDR2 SVGAGI come from the germline V gene. The CDR3 is CASNGLAGNNEQFF. CDR3 bases: TGTGCCAGCAATGGACTAGCGGGAAACAATGAGCAGTTCTTC.

This rearrangement joins TRBV4-1 to TRBJ2-6; D is tentatively TRBD1 or TRBD2 (5 bases each). Trimming left V 4 bases short and J 0 bases short, with 16 bases between. The germline V gene encodes CDR1 MGHRA and CDR2 YSYEKL. This CDR3 comprises 18 residues. CDR3 nucleotides: TGCGCCAGCAGCCTCAGGGACCTCTACGACTCTGGGGCCAACGTCCTGACTTTC. Its translation is CASSLRDLYDSGANVLTF.

This clonotype was detected only a few times. The V gene is TRBV10-3, the J gene TRBJ1-5; D is uncertain. The germline gives CDR1 ENHRY, CDR2 SYGVKD. Trimming removed 0 bases from V and 3 bases from J, with 12 bases in between. CDR3 length equals 16 residues. CDR3 residues: CAISESGEGVNQPQHF. The CDR3 nucleotides read TGTGCCATCAGTGAGTCCGGGGAAGGCGTCAATCAGCCCCAGCATTTT.

Ten or more counts support this clonotype. Germline is not matched at one junction end, which may reflect a read error. The V call is TRBV12-3 or TRBV12-4, the J call TRBJ2-3; possible D gene TRBD2, 6 bases. The CDR3 totals 15 residues. The CDR3 DNA sequence: TGCGCCAGCAGCCCTCAGGGAGGTAGCACAGATACGCAGTATTTT. As protein: CASSPQGGSTDTQYF.

This clonotype appeared many times. The chain has TRBV6-1 and TRBJ2-5, with 7 bases aligning to TRBD2. Per germline, CDR1 MNHNS and CDR2 SASEGT. V gave up 8 bases and J gave up 2 bases; unmatched junction bases: 14. The CDR3 has 16 residues. This CDR3 reads CASLPREKGSQETQYF. CDR3 coding DNA: TGTGCCAGCCTACCGCGGGAGAAGGGTTCTCAAGAGACCCAGTACTTC.

The rearrangement joins TRBV6-6 to TRBJ2-5; 9 nucleotides match TRBD2. With 6 bases clipped from V and 4 bases from J, the junction kept 12 bases outside the gene matches. The germline CDR1 and CDR2 sequences are MNHNY and SVGAGI (reference sequence). The CDR3 extends over 16 amino acids. The CDR3 sequence is CASRRNSGSSAETQYF. DNA for the CDR3: TGTGCCAGCAGAAGAAATAGCGGGAGTTCCGCAGAGACCCAGTACTTC.

This clonotype turned up a few times. One base away lies a much larger clone, so this may be a sequencing read error. The rearrangement links TRBV20-1 to TRBJ2-7; D perhaps matches TRBD1 (6 bases). Trimming shortened V by 5 bases and J by 3 bases, and 29 bases separated the two germline ends. CDR3 length: 18 amino acids. CDR1 and CDR2 (germline): DFQATT, SNEGSKA (reference sequence). The CDR3 DNA sequence: TGCAGTGCTTCCTCCGTCTCTCTGACAGGAAGGAAATGCTACGAGCAGTACTTC. It translates to CSASSVSLTGRKCYEQYF.

In this sample, this clonotype turned up a few times. This chain connects TRBV7-3 to TRBJ2-1; D tentatively reads TRBD1 or TRBD2 (7 bases each). The CDR3 runs to 20 residues. V lost 1 base to trimming and J lost 0 bases, with 22 bases between them. CDR1 is SGHTA, CDR2 FQGTGA, per germline. CDR3 sequence (DNA): TGTGCCAGCAGCTTAATAGGGGGCGGGGGCCGGGGGTCCTCCTACAATGAGCAGTTCTTC. This gives the protein CASSLIGGGGRGSSYNEQFF.

As for this clonotype: This may stem from a read error, because a much larger clone lies one nucleotide away. No conserved phenylalanine or tryptophan is present at the end of the CDR3, so a read error is the likely explanation. The chain has TRBV10-3 and TRBJ2-7; D may match TRBD1 or TRBD2 (5 bases each). Germline CDR1 and CDR2: ENHRY and SYGVKD. V gave up 10 bases and J gave up 6 bases, with 16 bases separating them. The CDR3 loop spans 12 amino acids. The DNA of the CDR3 is TGTGCCAGTTGGGACGGAATTCTCGAGCAGTACTAC. This translates into CASWDGILEQYY.

This clonotype was counted only a few times. The rearrangement links TRBV12-5 to TRBJ2-2; D is perhaps TRBD2 (5 bases). V gave up 4 bases and J gave up 6 bases, with 15 bases separating them. This CDR3 has 15 amino acids. The germline V gene has CDR1 LGHNT and CDR2 FRNRAP. The CDR3 coding sequence is TGTGCTAGTGGTTCGAGGACTCAGGAGGCCGGGGAGCTGTTTTTT. Amino acid sequence: CASGSRTQEAGELFF.

Ten or more counts support this clonotype. The chain recombines TRBV6-6 with TRBJ2-7; 9 positions agree with TRBD2. The CDR3 sequence is 14 residues long. CDR1 is MNHNY, CDR2 SVGAGI, per germline (reference sequence). J lost 4 bases, V lost 6 bases, and 7 bases had no gene match. The CDR3 nucleotides read TGTGCCAGCAGCGCCAAGGGACTAGCTTACGAGCAGTACTTC. It codes for CASSAKGLAYEQYF.

This clonotype was seen many times. The J gene is TRBJ2-3, the V gene TRBV2, with TRBD2 matching over 15 bases. This CDR3 has 15 amino acids. V lost 8 bases and J lost 6; bases outside the gene matches: 6. Germline V gene data show CDR1 as SNHLY and CDR2 as FYNNEI. The DNA of the CDR3 is TGTGCCAGCGCGGGACTAGCGGGGGGCCGGGATACGCAGTATTTT. This translates into CASAGLAGGRDTQYF.

This clonotype was picked up many times. The chain joins TRBV6-5 to TRBJ2-6; D call uncertain. This CDR3 has 20 residues. Trimming shortened V by 0 bases and J by 0 bases, and 18 bases separated the two germline ends. Germline V lookup: CDR1 MNHEY, CDR2 SVGAGI. Here the CDR3 reads CASSYSMAPSTRSGANVLTF. The CDR3 bases are TGTGCCAGCAGTTACTCGATGGCGCCCTCTACCCGCTCTGGGGCCAACGTCCTGACTTTC.

The rearrangement joins TRBV14 to TRBJ2-7; D ambiguous. CDR3 length equals 15 residues. Germline V lookup: CDR1 SGHDN, CDR2 FVKESK. Trimming left V 1 base short and J 2 bases short, with 12 bases between. In DNA, the CDR3 is TGTGCCAGCAGCCAAGTCGAGGTCGGACCCTACGAGCAGTACTTC. Amino acid sequence: CASSQVEVGPYEQYF.

On this clonotype itself: At one boundary the junction diverges from the germline segment, which might be a read error. This chain connects TRBV27 to TRBJ1-4; weak D call: TRBD1 (6 bases). Germline assignment: CDR1 MNHEY and CDR2 SMNVEV (reference sequence). The CDR3 is 14 amino acids. The CDR3, as DNA: TGTGCCGGCAGTTCAGAGGGGGGATATGAAAAACTGTTTTTT. Residues: CAGSSEGGYEKLFF.